This T cell receptor (beta chain) was profiled in a study of vaccination effects on CD4 cells after COVID-19. Study conclusions and caveats: Infection- and vaccine-induced clones contracted markedly late after vaccination.

Assay used: immunoSEQ multiplex PCR; TCRdb lists only in-frame clones, some missing. The sample shows about 54,000 clones, around 85% of them seen only once. V gave up 4 bases and J gave up 6 bases, with 21 bases separating them. Germline loops: CDR1 SGHRS, CDR2 YFSETQ. The CDR3 is made up of 16 amino acids. As regards this clone: What it recognizes is unknown.

Antigen-specific CD4+ T cells were expanded with viral peptide pools in the ViraFEST assay before sequencing. At the end of approximately 10 days of culture, CD4+ T cells were isolated. Source: CD4+ T cells from PBMCs cultured with HCoV-229E spike peptides, taken before COVID-19 vaccination. V usage is TRBV5-1 and J usage is TRBJ2-3; no reliable D call. The clonotype originates from a human donor who received a COVID-19 vaccine. As DNA, the CDR3 is TGCGCCAGCAGCCCCATCCCCCAGGTTATGGTGGATACGCAGTATTTT. Its translation: CASSPIPQVMVDTQYF. Full variable domain (remainder filled in from reference TRBV5-1 and TRBJ2-3): KAGVTQTPRYLIKTRGQQVTLSCSPISGHRSVSWYQQTPGQGLQFLFEYFSETQRNKGNFPGRFSGRQFSNSRSEMNVSTLELGDSALYLCASSPIPQVMVDTQYFGPGTRLTVL.